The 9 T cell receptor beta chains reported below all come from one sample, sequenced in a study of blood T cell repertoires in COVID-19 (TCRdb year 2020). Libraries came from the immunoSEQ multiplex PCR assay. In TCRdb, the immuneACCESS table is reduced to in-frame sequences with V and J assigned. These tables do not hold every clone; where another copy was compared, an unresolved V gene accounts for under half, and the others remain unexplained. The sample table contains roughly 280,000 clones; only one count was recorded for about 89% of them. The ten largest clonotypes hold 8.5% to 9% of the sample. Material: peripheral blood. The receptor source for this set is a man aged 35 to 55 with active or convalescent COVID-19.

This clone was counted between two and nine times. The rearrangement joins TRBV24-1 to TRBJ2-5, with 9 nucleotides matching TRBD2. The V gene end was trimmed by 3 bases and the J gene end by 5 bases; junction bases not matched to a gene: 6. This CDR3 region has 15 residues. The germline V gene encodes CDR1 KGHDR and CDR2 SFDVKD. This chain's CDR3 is CATSDAGTSLETQYF. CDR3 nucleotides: TGTGCCACCAGTGATGCCGGGACTAGCCTGGAGACCCAGTACTTC.

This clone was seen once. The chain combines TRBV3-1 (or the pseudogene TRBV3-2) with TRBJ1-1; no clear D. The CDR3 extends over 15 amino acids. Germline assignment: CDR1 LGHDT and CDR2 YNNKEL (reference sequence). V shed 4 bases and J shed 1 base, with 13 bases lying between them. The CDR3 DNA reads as TGTGCCAGCAGCCTACACCCGGCAGGGAACACTGAAGCTTTCTTT. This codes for CASSLHPAGNTEAFF.

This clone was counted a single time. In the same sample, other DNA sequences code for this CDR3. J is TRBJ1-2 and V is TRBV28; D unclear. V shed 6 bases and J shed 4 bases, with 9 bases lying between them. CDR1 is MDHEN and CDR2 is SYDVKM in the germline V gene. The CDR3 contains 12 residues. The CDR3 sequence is CASSLGSYGYTF. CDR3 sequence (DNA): TGTGCCAGCAGCCTCGGGTCCTATGGCTACACCTTC.

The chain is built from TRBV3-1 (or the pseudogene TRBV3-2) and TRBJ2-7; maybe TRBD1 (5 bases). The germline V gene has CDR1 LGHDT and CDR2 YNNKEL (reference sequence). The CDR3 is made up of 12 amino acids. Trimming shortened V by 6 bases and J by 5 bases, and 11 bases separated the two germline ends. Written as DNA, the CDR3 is TGTGCCAGCAGGGCAGGGTCCAACGAGCAGTACTTC. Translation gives CASRAGSNEQYF.

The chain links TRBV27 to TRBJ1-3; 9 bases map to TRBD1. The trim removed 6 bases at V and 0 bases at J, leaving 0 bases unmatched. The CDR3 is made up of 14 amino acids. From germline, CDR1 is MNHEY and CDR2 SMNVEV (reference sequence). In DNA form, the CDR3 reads TGTGCCAGCAGGGACAGGGGCTCTGGAAACACCATATATTTT. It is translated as CASRDRGSGNTIYF.

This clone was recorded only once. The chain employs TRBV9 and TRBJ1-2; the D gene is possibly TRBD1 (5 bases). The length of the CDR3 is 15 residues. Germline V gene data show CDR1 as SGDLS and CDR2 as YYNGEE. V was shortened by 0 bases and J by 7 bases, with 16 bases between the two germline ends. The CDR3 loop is CASSVGGEALRGYTF. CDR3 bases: TGTGCCAGCAGCGTAGGGGGGGAGGCTCTCCGTGGCTACACCTTC. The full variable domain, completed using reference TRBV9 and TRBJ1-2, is DSGVTQTPKHLITATGQRVTLRCSPRSGDLSVYWYQQSLDQGLQFLIQYYNGEERAKGNILERFSAQQFPDLHSELNLSSLELGDSALYFCASSVGGEALRGYTFGSGTRLTVV.

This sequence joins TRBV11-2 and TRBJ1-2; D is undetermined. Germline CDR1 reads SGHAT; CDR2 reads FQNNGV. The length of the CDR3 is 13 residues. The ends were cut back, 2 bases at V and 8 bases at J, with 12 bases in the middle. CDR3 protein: CASSLSGSKGYTF. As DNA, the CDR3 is TGTGCCAGCAGCTTATCAGGATCAAAAGGCTACACCTTC.

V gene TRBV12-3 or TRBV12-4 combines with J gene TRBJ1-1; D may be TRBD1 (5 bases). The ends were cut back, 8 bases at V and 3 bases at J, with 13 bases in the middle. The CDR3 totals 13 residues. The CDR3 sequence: CASRGGSDTEAFF. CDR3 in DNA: TGTGCCAGCCGGGGGGGGTCGGACACTGAAGCTTTCTTT.

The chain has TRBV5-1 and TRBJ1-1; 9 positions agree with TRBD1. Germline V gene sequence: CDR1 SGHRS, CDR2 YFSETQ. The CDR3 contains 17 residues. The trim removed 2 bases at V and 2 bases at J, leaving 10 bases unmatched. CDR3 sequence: CASSLPKPGQGNTEAFF. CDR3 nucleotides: TGCGCCAGCAGCTTACCTAAACCGGGACAGGGTAACACTGAAGCTTTCTTT.